Here is one T cell receptor beta chain with its context. This clonotype was counted a few times. Its antigen specificity is not known. The record has no base qualities; no much larger clone is one base away. A patient counted as having stable Graves' hyperthyroidism if no progression to ophthalmopathy occurred over 18 months of follow-up. The hyperthyroidism patients were between 18 and 65 years old and newly diagnosed, with a disease duration of less than 2 months. Exclusion was applied to patients with uncontrolled infections, other autoimmune diseases, pregnancy or lactation. Diagnoses were established on the basis of clinical symptoms, serum thyroxine and TRAb, thyroid ultrasound, and orbital computed tomography. PBMCs were separated from approximately 10 ml of fresh peripheral blood using Ficoll-Paque density gradient centrifugation. Total RNA was extracted using Trizol reagent, and RNA quality was assessed on an Agilent 2100 Bioanalyzer.

This specimen belongs to a study of T cells in Graves' hyperthyroidism and ophthalmopathy (dated by TCRdb to the late 2010s). About the investigation overall: Peripheral blood samples were taken at initial diagnosis, before any treatment was given. Prospective prediction of ophthalmopathy was tested in an independent validation cohort consisting of some 18 hyperthyroidism patients and 17 patients who later progressed to ophthalmopathy. The paper reports TCR Vbeta CDR3 sequencing of 135 peripheral blood samples: over 40 ophthalmopathy, roughly 80 hyperthyroidism and around 17 progressor patients. A discovery cohort of about a hundred patients, 43 with Graves' ophthalmopathy and approximately 60 with stable Graves' hyperthyroidism, was used to find distinguishing TCR V-J signatures. In more than 5 Graves' hyperthyroidism patients, the study also compared T-cell repertoires from thyroid tissue with T-cell repertoires from blood. For training and testing, the 80 to 100 patients in the discovery cohort were randomly divided in a 7:3 ratio. Once sampling was done, hyperthyroidism patients were given methimazole at a starting dose of 30 mg daily, whereas ophthalmopathy patients were given high-dose intravenous methylprednisolone.

The TCR beta CDR3 regions were amplified from RNA transcripts. For the first round of RT-PCR on the TCR CDR3, the HTBI primer set was used together with the Qiagen OneStep RT-PCR kit. Libraries were constructed in a second round of multiplex PCR, after which size selection and purification were carried out. The libraries were sequenced on an Illumina HiSeq2000 using paired-end 100 bp reads. Concerning the study's data processing: SOAPnuke was used to process the raw data, with reads discarded if the reads contained adapters or uncalled bases, had a mean Phred below 15, or lacked an exact constant-primer or identifier match. COPE v1.2.5 was used to merge the high-quality paired reads, and each unique nucleotide sequence was defined as a clonotype. MiTCR v1.1 was used to align clonotypes to the IMGT TRBV, TRBD and TRBJ reference segments. Only V-J combinations with frequency above 0.0001, covering roughly 99% of repertoires, were analysed. The TCS score was defined as the ratio of F50 (clonal expansion) to E x V (chaos), calculated using BLOSUM62-based TCRdist between CDR3 peptides within each V-J. Welch's t-statistics and random forest reduced 514 V-J features to about 13, which were used in a naive Bayes classifier (R e1071). Using fastp trimming at Q25 and MiXCR clonotype assembly, TCRdb reanalyzed the public sequencing data and kept in-frame beta chains. Rows merge per CDR3 protein into single entries with the most common DNA and genes. TCRdb's processing, not the authors' own work, is the source of the V and J calls. Recorded for this sample are about 200,000 distinct CDR3 sequences; around a sixth of them occurred a single time. The ten largest account for 53% of the sample.

The research as a whole found: Ophthalmopathy was separated from stable hyperthyroidism by a 13 V-J signature model, with approximately 89% sensitivity and 81% to 82% specificity obtained in cross-validation and 80%/75% obtained in testing. Sample size was not statistically predetermined, and blinding of investigators to group allocation was not performed. Most expanded thyroid clonotypes (frequency above 0.001) were also detected in blood, suggesting blood repertoires may reflect thyroid immune responses. In validation, the model predicted progression to ophthalmopathy a median of around 6.5 months before onset, with about 67% sensitivity and roughly 72% specificity.

Cut back by 4 bases and 3 bases, the V and J ends lie 13 bases apart. From cysteine to phenylalanine, the CDR3 is 15 amino acids long. Of all the DNA, just the CDR3 is kept, 45 bases in frame from base 1. CDR1 is given as MNHNS and CDR2 as SASEGT, both from the germline V gene. The sequence links TRBV6-1 to TRBJ1-5; the D segment could be TRBD1, given 6 matching bases. Sample: blood. This clonotype was sampled from a woman between 50 and 59 years old with Graves' hyperthyroidism. For the CDR3, the sequence is CASSARTEVNQPQHF. The DNA sequence is as follows: TGTGCCAGCAGTGCCCGGACAGAAGTCAATCAGCCCCAGCATTTT.